A single sample gave rise to the 32 T cell receptor beta chains below, sequenced in a study of cytomegalovirus exposure and HLA in healthy donors. With 60 Vbeta and 13 Jbeta primers, the PCR was carried out. Profiled with immunoSEQ multiplex PCR; TCRdb holds only in-frame clones, not every one. Of about 98,000 clones listed, 69% are singletons. Sequenced material: PBMCs. The receptor source for this set is a female donor in good health and CMV-seronegative.

V usage is TRBV7-9 and J usage is TRBJ2-3; unclear D gene. V lost 3 bases and J lost 1, with 5 bases in between. Germline assignment: CDR1 SEHNR and CDR2 FQNEAQ (reference sequence). The CDR3 runs to 13 residues. CDR3 region: CASSLRRTDTQYF. CDR3 bases: TGTGCCAGCAGCTTGAGGCGCACAGATACGCAGTATTTT.

The chain combines TRBV2 with TRBJ2-2, with D tentatively TRBD2 (6 bases). Between the trimmed V and J ends, which lost 6 bases and 2 bases, there was a span of 13 bases. This CDR3 comprises 15 residues. Looked up from germline, CDR1 is SNHLY and CDR2 is FYNNEI. The CDR3 protein is CASRGGPLNTGELFF. CDR3 DNA: TGTGCCAGCAGGGGAGGTCCCTTAAACACCGGGGAGCTGTTTTTT. Variable domain in full (rest from reference TRBV2 and TRBJ2-2): EPEVTQTPSHQVTQMGQEVILRCVPISNHLYFYWYRQILGQKVEFLVSFYNNEISEKSEIFDDQFSVERPDGSNFTLKIRSTKLEDSAMYFCASRGGPLNTGELFFGEGSRLTVL.

The rearrangement uses TRBV4-1 and TRBJ2-1; the D gene is possibly TRBD1 (5 bases). Per germline, CDR1 MGHRA and CDR2 YSYEKL. Between the trimmed V and J ends, which lost 1 base and 9 bases, there was a span of 13 bases. The CDR3 sequence is 14 residues long. This CDR3 reads CASSQAAGYGEQFF. The CDR3 region has the DNA TGCGCCAGCAGCCAAGCGGCAGGGTATGGTGAGCAGTTCTTC.

The chain has TRBV10-3 and TRBJ1-5, with TRBD1 matching 8 bases. CDR3 length equals 14 residues. With 3 bases clipped from V and 6 bases from J, the junction kept 4 bases outside the gene matches. Germline CDR1 is ENHRY and CDR2 is SYGVKD. The CDR3 region is CAISDSGGGQPQHF. As DNA, the CDR3 is TGTGCCATCAGTGATTCAGGGGGCGGTCAGCCCCAGCATTTT.

This clone was counted a few times. The chain couples TRBV25-1 to TRBJ1-2, with TRBD1 matching over 8 bases. This CDR3 region has 14 residues. The V segment lost 6 bases and the J segment 7 bases; nucleotides outside the gene matches: 10. Germline CDR1 reads MGHDK; CDR2 reads SYGVNS. The CDR3 DNA sequence: TGTGCCAGCAGAATGACAGGGGCAGGTCGTGGCTACACCTTC. Protein sequence: CASRMTGAGRGYTF.

The rearrangement links TRBV5-1 to TRBJ2-5, with 8 bases lining up with TRBD1. Germline V gives CDR1 SGHRS, CDR2 YFSETQ. J gave up 5 bases and V 7 bases, and 13 bases lay outside the gene matches. The CDR3 has 15 residues. The CDR3 region has the DNA TGCGCCAGCGGCGGACAGGGCAGCATGATGGAGACCCAGTACTTC. Amino acids: CASGGQGSMMETQYF.

The V gene is TRBV4-2, the J gene TRBJ2-5, with TRBD2 matching 13 bases. The CDR3 loop spans 16 amino acids. Trimming at V came to 4 bases and at J to 4 bases, leaving 6 bases not matched to a gene. From germline, CDR1 is LGHNA and CDR2 YNFKEQ. Written as DNA, the CDR3 is TGTGCCAGCAGCCCTCGGACTAGCGGGAGTGGAGAGACCCAGTACTTC. It is translated as CASSPRTSGSGETQYF.

The genes are TRBV11-2 and TRBJ1-1, with no clear D. The V gene lost 8 bases and the J gene lost 0 bases, with 16 bases spanning the gap. CDR1 and CDR2 from the germline V gene are SGHAT and FQNNGV. The CDR3 is 15 amino acids. The CDR3 sequence is CASGTSGSMNTEAFF. CDR3 nucleotides: TGTGCCAGCGGCACCTCGGGTTCCATGAACACTGAAGCTTTCTTT.

The chain carries TRBV6-5 and TRBJ2-2; 8 bases are shared with TRBD1. V was pared by 0 bases and J by 5 bases, with 5 bases of the junction left unmatched. CDR3 size: 16 residues. CDR1 MNHEY and CDR2 SVGAGI come from the germline V gene. CDR3 loop: CASSYSTTGETGELFF. CDR3 coding DNA: TGTGCCAGCAGTTACTCTACGACAGGGGAAACCGGGGAGCTGTTTTTT.

The chain uses TRBV14 and TRBJ2-3; TRBD1 agrees at 8 bases. In germline, CDR1 is SGHDN, CDR2 FVKESK. The CDR3 runs 14 residues. Trimming removed 4 bases from V and 1 base from J; junction bases left unmatched: 1. The CDR3: CASSLTGGTDTQYF. The CDR3 DNA reads as TGTGCCAGCAGCCTGACAGGGGGCACAGATACGCAGTATTTT. Together with reference TRBV14 and TRBJ2-3, the CDR3 gives the full variable domain: EAGVTQFPSHSVIEKGQTVTLRCDPISGHDNLYWYRRVMGKEIKFLLHFVKESKQDESGMPNNRFLAERTGGTYSTLKVQPAELEDSGVYFCASSLTGGTDTQYFGPGTRLTVL.

The V gene is TRBV28, the J gene TRBJ2-1; TRBD1 matches at 10 bases. The CDR3 is made up of 15 amino acids. V trimming: 5 bases; J trimming: 7 bases; junction bases outside the gene matches: 8. Germline loops: CDR1 MDHEN, CDR2 SYDVKM. The CDR3 coding sequence is TGTGCCAGCAGTACACCGACAGGGGGCCGAAATGAGCAGTTCTTC. Encoded protein: CASSTPTGGRNEQFF.

The gene calls are TRBV5-1 and TRBJ1-1, with 9 positions matching TRBD1. Germline-derived CDR1 and CDR2 are SGHRS and YFSETQ. After removal of 3 bases from V and 4 bases from J, the junction contained 7 bases not matched to a gene. This CDR3 is built from 15 residues. The CDR3 sequence: CASSYGTGGGTEAFF. CDR3 bases: TGCGCCAGCAGCTACGGAACAGGGGGCGGCACTGAAGCTTTCTTT.

The V gene is TRBV28, the J gene TRBJ2-3; D unresolved. Germline values: CDR1 MDHEN, CDR2 SYDVKM. This CDR3 has 15 residues. Trimming removed 6 bases at V and 1 base at J, with 14 bases between. CDR3 sequence reads: CASSLDSFRTDTQYF. DNA of the CDR3: TGTGCCAGCAGCCTAGATAGCTTCCGCACAGATACGCAGTATTTT. The complete variable domain, with remaining parts taken from reference TRBV28 and TRBJ2-3, reads DVKVTQSSRYLVKRTGEKVFLECVQDMDHENMFWYRQDPGLGLRLIYFSYDVKMKEKGDIPEGYSVSREKKERFSLILESASTNQTSMYLCASSLDSFRTDTQYFGPGTRLTVL.

This rearrangement joins TRBV4-3 to TRBJ2-7; D unclear. There are 16 residues in the CDR3. CDR1 and CDR2 from the germline V gene are LGHNA and YSLEER. V was shortened by 0 bases and J by 6 bases, with 18 bases between the two germline ends. The CDR3 DNA follows: TGCGCCAGCAGCCAAGATTTCCAGAACATCCTCTCCGAGCAGTACTTC. Encoded protein: CASSQDFQNILSEQYF.

This clone was picked up one time. The chain links TRBV6-1 to TRBJ2-2; D perhaps matches TRBD2 (5 bases). The germline V gene encodes CDR1 MNHNS and CDR2 SASEGT. The CDR3 is 15 residues long. Trimming pared 4 bases from V and 4 bases from J, leaving 13 bases between. This CDR3 reads CASSVFEGPTGELFF. As DNA, the CDR3 is TGTGCCAGCAGTGTTTTCGAGGGTCCCACCGGGGAGCTGTTTTTT.

This clone was counted only a few times. V usage is TRBV7-9 and J usage is TRBJ2-1, with TRBD1 as a possible D gene (5 bases). The CDR3 spans 19 residues. The ends were cut back, 6 bases at V and 0 bases at J, with 24 bases in the middle. Germline CDR1 SEHNR, CDR2 FQNEAQ (reference sequence). The CDR3 nucleotides are TGTGCCAGCAGTCCACATACCACAGGTGCTAGACGCTCCTACAATGAGCAGTTCTTC. Translated: CASSPHTTGARRSYNEQFF.

The chain couples TRBV6-1 to TRBJ2-1, with D maybe TRBD2 (6 bases). Trimming left V 2 bases short and J 9 bases short, with 17 bases between. Germline V gene lookup returns CDR1 MNHNS and CDR2 SASEGT. The CDR3 length is 15 residues. Here the CDR3 reads CASSELAGLSSEQFF. The CDR3 DNA reads TGTGCCAGCAGTGAACTTGCGGGACTTAGTAGTGAGCAGTTCTTC.

The chain carries TRBV9 and TRBJ1-1, with TRBD1 identical over 7 bases. V lost 3 bases, J lost 3 bases, and 5 bases stayed unmatched. Germline assignment: CDR1 SGDLS and CDR2 YYNGEE. This CDR3 has 14 residues. The CDR3 sequence is CASSERGRDTEAFF. CDR3 in DNA: TGTGCCAGCAGCGAAAGGGGGCGGGACACTGAAGCTTTCTTT.

This clone showed up just a few times. This rearrangement joins TRBV6-5 to TRBJ2-7; tentative D call: TRBD2 (7 bases). CDR3 length equals 15 residues. V was trimmed by 6 bases and J by 3 bases, leaving 18 bases between them. The germline CDR1 and CDR2 sequences are MNHEY and SVGAGI. The chain's CDR3 is CASRGGRGPVYEQYF. CDR3 coding DNA: TGTGCCAGCAGGGGGGGGCGGGGCCCAGTCTACGAGCAGTACTTC.

This chain's CDR3 is CASSLPRNYEQYF. DNA for the CDR3: TGTGCCAGCAGCTTGCCCAGGAACTACGAGCAGTACTTC. The gene calls are TRBV5-5 and TRBJ2-7; D is uncertain. The germline CDR1 and CDR2 sequences are SGHKS and YYEKEE (reference sequence). The CDR3 runs 13 residues. Trimming removed 1 base at V and 3 bases at J, with 8 bases between.

This chain uses TRBV12-5 with TRBJ2-7; TRBD1 is a possible D gene (5 bases). This CDR3 contains 12 residues. Between the trimmed V and J ends, which lost 3 bases and 5 bases, there was a span of 8 bases. Germline V gene data show CDR1 as LGHNT and CDR2 as FRNRAP. The CDR3 nucleotides are TGTGCTAGTGGTTTCCTCAGGGACGAGCAGTACTTC. The encoded protein is CASGFLRDEQYF.

The chain uses TRBV2 and TRBJ2-5; tentatively, D is TRBD1 (5 bases). The CDR3 spans 12 residues. Trimming shortened V by 8 bases and J by 5 bases, and 12 bases separated the two germline ends. In germline, CDR1 is SNHLY, CDR2 FYNNEI. CDR3 loop: CASERGRETQYF. CDR3 nucleotide sequence: TGTGCCAGCGAAAGGGGCAGGGAGACCCAGTACTTC.

The gene calls are TRBV10-3 and TRBJ1-1; D remains ambiguous. Trimming stripped 4 bases from V and 1 base from J, with 10 bases between. The CDR3 is 14 amino acids. Germline CDR1 is ENHRY and CDR2 is SYGVKD. CDR3 amino acids: CAISVTGENTEAFF. In DNA, the CDR3 is TGTGCCATCAGTGTAACCGGAGAGAACACTGAAGCTTTCTTT.

The chain employs TRBV7-6 and TRBJ2-1; 7 bases map to TRBD2. CDR1 and CDR2 (germline): SGHVS, FNYEAQ. The CDR3 covers 15 residues. V was clipped by 2 bases and J by 2 bases; unmatched bases: 3. CDR3 coding DNA: TGTGCCAGCAGCTTACTAGCGGACCCCTACAATGAGCAGTTCTTC. Amino acid sequence: CASSLLADPYNEQFF.

The V gene is TRBV10-2, the J gene TRBJ2-1; 8 nucleotides line up with TRBD2. The ends lost 8 bases at V and 9 bases at J; junction bases unmatched: 12. Looked up from germline, CDR1 is WSHSY and CDR2 is SAAADI. The CDR3 spans 14 residues. As DNA, the CDR3 is TGCGCCAGCGGGGGAACGGGAGGGCCAGGTGAGCAGTTCTTC. Translating it yields CASGGTGGPGEQFF.

The V and J genes are TRBV30 and TRBJ2-7, with 7 positions matching TRBD1. The germline CDR1 and CDR2 sequences are GTSNPN and SVGIG (reference sequence). Losses at the gene ends were 2 bases for V and 13 bases for J; bases not matched to a gene: 8. The CDR3 sequence is 11 residues long. DNA for the CDR3: TGTGCCTGGAGTTTGGGACAGACTTTCTACTTC. As protein: CAWSLGQTFYF.

This clone has more than one count but fewer than ten. The chain couples TRBV7-8 to TRBJ2-5, with a weak D call TRBD2 (6 bases). Per the germline V gene, CDR1 is SGHVS and CDR2 is FQNEAQ. Trimming left V 0 bases short and J 5 bases short, with 13 bases between. This CDR3 has 15 amino acids. CDR3 in amino acids: CASSLAERVWETQYF. The CDR3 DNA reads as TGTGCCAGCAGCTTAGCAGAGCGGGTGTGGGAGACCCAGTACTTC.

The gene calls are TRBV4-1 and TRBJ2-5; 11 bases align to TRBD2. This CDR3 has 18 residues. V shed 3 bases, J shed 5 bases, and the junction held 14 bases outside the gene matches. Germline loops: CDR1 MGHRA, CDR2 YSYEKL. In nucleotides, the CDR3 is TGCGCCAGCAGCCATGAGTCCCCTCTAGCGGGAGGATGGGAGACCCAGTACTTC. Translation gives CASSHESPLAGGWETQYF.

The genes are TRBV5-6 and TRBJ2-7, with 12 bases that match TRBD2. Losses at the gene ends were 0 bases for V and 2 bases for J; bases not matched to a gene: 0. CDR1 is SGHDT and CDR2 is YYEEEE in the germline V gene. The CDR3 totals 15 residues. The CDR3 is CASSLGTSGAYEQYF. The DNA for the CDR3 is TGTGCCAGCAGCTTGGGGACTAGCGGGGCCTACGAGCAGTACTTC.

The rearrangement uses TRBV7-9 and TRBJ2-5; D perhaps matches TRBD1 (6 bases). Germline V gives CDR1 SEHNR, CDR2 FQNEAQ (reference sequence). This CDR3 region has 14 residues. Trimming left V 1 base short and J 2 bases short, with 8 bases between. The CDR3 DNA reads as TGTGCCAGCAGCTTAGAGGGACATCAAGAGACCCAGTACTTC. Protein: CASSLEGHQETQYF.

The rearrangement links TRBV5-7 to TRBJ2-2; D is unresolved. TRBV5-7 is an ORF, with its function uncertain. The CDR3 sequence is 14 residues long. V was clipped by 5 bases and J by 1 base, with 9 bases between them. As DNA, the CDR3 is TGTGCCAGCAGTTTACACGAGAACACCGGGGAGCTGTTTTTT. It encodes CASSLHENTGELFF.

This clone occurred once. This chain uses TRBV7-2 with TRBJ2-4, with D tentatively TRBD2 (6 bases). The CDR3 consists of 13 residues. In germline, CDR1 is SGHTA, CDR2 FQGNSA. Trimming cost V 1 base and J 15 bases, with 16 bases left between them. In nucleotides, the CDR3 is TGTGCCAGCAGCTTAGTTGCAGGTCGGGAGCGGTACTTC. Translated: CASSLVAGRERYF.